This TCR beta chain was sequenced during a study of blood T cell repertoires in COVID-19. Study summary: Nucleic acid was either cDNA or gDNA, and it came from T cells, B-cell-depleted T cells, or PBMCs.

The germline CDR1 and CDR2 sequences are MGHRA and YSYEKL. The trim removed 3 bases at V and 5 bases at J, leaving 7 bases unmatched. This CDR3 contains 16 residues. Either two negative PCRs, clearance, or symptom resolution qualified Cohort 3 donors as recovered. Measured with immunoSEQ multiplex PCR; TCRdb has only the in-frame clones, and not every one. The sample lists under 300,000 clones, approximately 80% occurring once. The chain has TRBV4-1 and TRBJ2-1, with 10 bases that match TRBD2. This sequence originates from a man aged 40-50 years who had recovered from COVID-19. The sample was PBMCs or T cells enriched from blood (not recorded which). The CDR3 nucleotides are TGCGCCAGCAGCCACCTGACTAGCGGGCGAGACAATGAGCAGTTCTTC. Its protein product is CASSHLTSGRDNEQFF.